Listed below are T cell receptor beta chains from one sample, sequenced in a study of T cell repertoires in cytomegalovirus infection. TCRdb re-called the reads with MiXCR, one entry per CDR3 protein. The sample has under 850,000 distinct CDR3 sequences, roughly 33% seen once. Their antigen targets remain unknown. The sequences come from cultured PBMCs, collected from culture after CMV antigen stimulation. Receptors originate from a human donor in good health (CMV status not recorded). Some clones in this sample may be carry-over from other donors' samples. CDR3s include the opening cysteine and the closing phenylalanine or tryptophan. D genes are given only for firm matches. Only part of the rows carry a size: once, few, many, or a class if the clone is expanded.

TGTGCCAGCAGTTTAATAGGACAGACTAATGAAAAACTGTTTTTT	CASSLIGQTNEKLFF	few	TRBV28	TRBJ1-4	15	-
TGTGCCACTTGTGACAGGGTCTACGAGCAGTACTTC	CATCDRVYEQYF	-	TRBV6-6	TRBJ2-7	12	TRBD1
TGTGCCAGCAGCTCGATGACAGTCTCCTATAATTCACCCCTCCACTTT	CASSSMTVSYNSPLHF	few	TRBV7-6	TRBJ1-6	16	-
TGTGCCAGCAGCAGCCGACGGGCTGAAAAACTGTTTTTT	CASSSRRAEKLFF	-	TRBV7-2	TRBJ1-4	13	-
TGTGCCAGCAGTATCCCCAATGAGCAGTTCTTC	CASSIPNEQFF	-	TRBV27	TRBJ2-1	11	-
TGTGCCAGCAGCCTGAGCGGGGGCTTAGATACGCAGTATTTT	CASSLSGGLDTQYF	many	TRBV7-2	TRBJ2-3	14	TRBD2
TGTGCCAGCTCACCGATGGGGCAGGGATCCTACGAGCAGTACTTC	CASSPMGQGSYEQYF	-	TRBV7-9	TRBJ2-7	15	-
TGTGCCAGCACCAGAGACACTCGGGATTTCTTT	CASTRDTRDFF	few	TRBV6-6	TRBJ1-1	11	-
TGTGCCAGTAGTATGGCGGGAGGCATCTTTGAGCAGTTCTTC	CASSMAGGIFEQFF	-	TRBV19	TRBJ2-1	14	TRBD2
TGTGCCAGCAGCTTCGGGCAGGGAGAAGAGACCCAGTACTTC	CASSFGQGEETQYF	few	TRBV7-2	TRBJ2-5	14	-
TGTGCCAGCAGCTTAAGAGGACTAGAGGACAATGAGCAGTTCTTC	CASSLRGLEDNEQFF	-	TRBV7-4	TRBJ2-1	15	TRBD2
TGTGCCAGTAGAAGCCTACTAGGGGACAATGAGCAGTTCTTC	CASRSLLGDNEQFF	-	TRBV19	TRBJ2-1	14	-
TGTGCCTCGCGGGCAGGACAGAACACCGGGGAGCTGTTTTTT	CASRAGQNTGELFF	-	TRBV6-6	TRBJ2-2	14	-
TGTGCCAGCAGACCTAGTGCAACTAATGAAAAACTGTTTTTT	CASRPSATNEKLFF	many	TRBV7-9	TRBJ1-4	14	-
TGTGCCAGCAGTCACGACAGGGGGACAGATACGCAGTATTTT	CASSHDRGTDTQYF	few	TRBV6-5	TRBJ2-3	14	TRBD1
TGTGCCAGCAGCCGATCCTACAGGCCCCCCTACTACGAGCAGTACTTC	CASSRSYRPPYYEQYF	-	TRBV6-5	TRBJ2-7	16	-
TGCGCCAGCAGCCAAGAAGGAGGCGGGAGCTTAGGCGAGCAGTACTTC	CASSQEGGGSLGEQYF	-	TRBV4-3	TRBJ2-7	16	TRBD2
TGTGCCAGCAGCTTGGGTCCGACTAGCAATCAGCCCCAGCATTTT	CASSLGPTSNQPQHF	-	TRBV5-4	TRBJ1-5	15	-
TGTGCCAGCGGCAAACAATTGAGCTCCTATAATTCACCCCTCCACTTT	CASGKQLSSYNSPLHF	many	TRBV5-5	TRBJ1-6	16	-
TGTGCCAGCGGCTTTTCTTGGGAGCAGTACTTC	CASGFSWEQYF	-	TRBV11-2	TRBJ2-7	11	-
TGTGCCAGCCTCCTGGCGGGGGGAAGCACAGATACGCAGTATTTT	CASLLAGGSTDTQYF	-	TRBV2	TRBJ2-3	15	TRBD2
TGTGCCAGCAGCTTCTCGGCTGAGCAGTTCTTC	CASSFSAEQFF	-	TRBV7-4	TRBJ2-1	11	-
TGTGCCAGCACTCCCGGGGGAGATGAGCAGTTCTTC	CASTPGGDEQFF	-	TRBV7-8	TRBJ2-1	12	-
TGCAGTGCTAGAAGGTACAATCAGCCCCAGCATTTT	CSARRYNQPQHF	few	TRBV20-1	TRBJ1-5	12	-
TGTGCCAGCAGCGACTGGGACACCGGGGAGCTGTTTTTT	CASSDWDTGELFF	-	TRBV11-3	TRBJ2-2	13	-
TGTGCCAGCAGCCGACAGGCTTCAGACTATGGCTACACCTTC	CASSRQASDYGYTF	-	TRBV7-2	TRBJ1-2	14	-
TGTGCCAGCAGCCTCTTTGCCCGCGGGACTAGCGGGGATCCCTACGAGCAGTACTTC	CASSLFARGTSGDPYEQYF	many	TRBV7-2	TRBJ2-7	19	TRBD2